This paragraph reports one T cell receptor beta chain. Its antigen is still unknown. This entry comes from a study of cytomegalovirus exposure and HLA in healthy donors. General observations from the study: Sequencing likely generated an artifact that appeared as a cluster of highly shared sequence variants. Specific recognition of CMV antigens was confirmed in vitro for a few chains (all CMV-associated). Reportedly, HLA-A and HLA-B alleles of most subjects were accurately predicted from TCR beta. Some segments of the V type, notably TRBV6-2 and TRBV6-3, were excluded as indistinguishable.

The CDR3 consists of 15 residues. Trimming cost V 1 base and J 6 bases, with 13 bases left between them. CDR1 SGHTA and CDR2 FQGNSA come from the germline V gene. 60 Vbeta and 13 Jbeta primers were used in PCR. Clones were sequenced by immunoSEQ multiplex PCR, and TCRdb holds only the in-frame ones, with some missing. This sample has 65,000 to 85,000 clones, with roughly 84% found just once. The clonotype was recovered from a woman aged 50 to 60 in good health and CMV-seronegative. This chain connects TRBV7-2 to TRBJ1-5; D might be TRBD1 (6 bases). The sequenced sample consisted of PBMCs. As DNA, the CDR3 is TGTGCCAGCAGCTTAGAAGGGGGTCGGAGTCAGCCCCAGCATTTT. Translating gives CASSLEGGRSQPQHF.